This record covers a single T cell receptor (beta chain). These data originate in a study of human T cells and chemical hapten exposure. Regarding time point: pre-sensitization, week 0. Treatment here: therapeutic diphenylcyclopropenone sensitization with weekly scalp DPC. Unfractionated whole blood served as the source for total RNA extraction. Original processing notes: 90,000 to 100,000 TCRs per sample was the median, with a range of about 20,000 to 690,600. A single record per CDR3 protein comes from TCRdb applying MiXCR to the RACE reads. Clone size and V and J calls follow TCRdb, not the original study. The sample has about 35,000 distinct CDR3 sequences, 10% to 15% seen once. This CDR3 contains 12 residues. Deletions cut 6 bases from V and 4 bases from J, with 7 bases between. Germline-derived CDR1 and CDR2 are MDHEN and SYDVKM.

The TCR was taken from a woman aged 40 to 49 with alopecia areata. Some clones in this sample may be carry-over from other donors' samples. The source material was whole blood, sampled in connection with sensitization to the hapten diphenylcyclopropenone (DPC). The chain has TRBV28 and TRBJ2-1; the D is unclear. The CDR3 sequence: CASSHFYNEQFF. Written as DNA, the CDR3 is TGTGCCAGCAGCCATTTTTACAATGAGCAGTTCTTC.